Following are 18 T cell receptor beta chains from one sample sequenced in a study of regulatory T cells in long-lasting Graves disease. Construction of TCR beta libraries relied on iRepertoire HTBI primers and on Arm-PCR targeting CDR3 regions. One entry per CDR3 protein, called by TCRdb with MiXCR from the multiplex PCR reads. The table includes hundreds of thousands of distinct CDR3 sequences, under 25% detected once. This sample's time point: persistent/refractory GD, antithyroid drugs over 5 years with positive TRAb. Extracted PBMC RNA gave rise to the TCR library. This specimen was peripheral blood mononuclear cells (PBMCs), taken when the disease was refractory, from a patient treated with antithyroid drugs. All receptors come from a female donor with Graves disease.

This clonotype was counted many times. This sequence joins TRBV3-1 and TRBJ2-5; D is unclear. This CDR3 has 12 amino acids. Trimming shortened V by 4 bases and J by 5 bases, and 8 bases separated the two germline ends. The germline gives CDR1 LGHDT, CDR2 YNNKEL (reference sequence). The CDR3 DNA follows: TGTGCCAGCAGCCCCCACCGTGAGACCCAGTACTTC. Translation: CASSPHRETQYF.

The table lists this clonotype with many counts. This chain joins TRBV10-3 and TRBJ2-5; D not resolved. CDR1 ENHRY and CDR2 SYGVKD come from the germline V gene. Trimming shortened V by 1 base and J by 5 bases, and 5 bases separated the two germline ends. This CDR3 has 12 residues. CDR3 bases: TGTGCCATCAGTGAGTTCGAGGAGACCCAGTACTTC. Translation: CAISEFEETQYF.

This clonotype was recorded at least ten times. The rearrangement links TRBV12-3 or TRBV12-4 to TRBJ1-1, with D unclear. The CDR3 is 14 residues long. The V end was cut by 3 bases, the J end by 1 base, with 9 bases between. The CDR3 DNA reads TGTGCCAGCAGTTTCAATCAGGAGAACACTGAAGCTTTCTTT. This gives the protein CASSFNQENTEAFF.

V is TRBV5-1 and J is TRBJ1-1, with D uncertain. V dropped 1 base and J dropped 1 base, with 8 bases sitting between them. The CDR3 contains 14 residues. The germline V gene encodes CDR1 SGHRS and CDR2 YFSETQ. CDR3 sequence: CASSLFQQNTEAFF. The CDR3 DNA reads TGCGCCAGCAGCTTGTTTCAGCAGAACACTGAAGCTTTCTTT.

The chain couples TRBV19 to TRBJ2-5; D gene ambiguous. Trimming removed 4 bases from V and 1 base from J, with 7 bases in between. CDR3 length: 13 amino acids. In germline, CDR1 is LNHDA, CDR2 SQIVND (reference sequence). The CDR3 reads CASSTTAQETQYF. As DNA, the CDR3 is TGTGCCAGTAGTACCACAGCCCAAGAGACCCAGTACTTC.

This clonotype was observed many times. The chain couples TRBV6-2 or TRBV6-3 to TRBJ1-1, with D maybe TRBD1 (5 bases). The V end lost 5 bases, the J end lost 1 base, and 14 bases lay between the germline ends. Per the germline V gene, CDR1 is MNHEY and CDR2 is SVGEGT. CDR3 length: 15 amino acids. CDR3 protein: CASSEGTSRNTEAFF. The CDR3 nucleotides read TGTGCCAGCAGTGAAGGGACGTCAAGGAACACTGAAGCTTTCTTT.

The chain combines TRBV30 with TRBJ1-1; possible D gene TRBD1, 5 bases. The germline V and J ends were trimmed by 4 bases and 7 bases, with 10 bases remaining between them. Germline values: CDR1 GTSNPN, CDR2 SVGIG (reference sequence). The CDR3 is 11 amino acids. The CDR3 region has the DNA TGTGCCTGGAAAAGGGGAGGTGAAGCTTTCTTT. As protein: CAWKRGGEAFF.

This clonotype was seen ten or more times. The chain is built from TRBV7-2 and TRBJ2-7; no clear D. Germline V gene sequence: CDR1 SGHTA, CDR2 FQGNSA. The V gene lost 5 bases and the J gene lost 3 bases, with 11 bases spanning the gap. The CDR3 is 13 residues long. The CDR3 spells CASSPQGGYEQYF. CDR3 DNA: TGTGCCAGCAGCCCCCAAGGCGGCTACGAGCAGTACTTC.

This clonotype was detected many times. V and J are TRBV28 and TRBJ1-6; no clear D. CDR3 size: 14 residues. V was cut by 1 base and J by 10 bases, with 11 bases left in between. Germline values: CDR1 MDHEN, CDR2 SYDVKM. The CDR3 here is CASSLFHSGSPLHF. CDR3 nucleotide sequence: TGTGCCAGCAGTTTATTCCACTCGGGGTCACCCCTCCACTTT.

This chain connects TRBV12-3 or TRBV12-4 to TRBJ2-7, with 12 bases fitting TRBD2. This CDR3 region has 15 residues. The trim removed 4 bases at V and 8 bases at J, leaving 9 bases unmatched. The CDR3 DNA is TGTGCCAGCAGTTCTTCTAGCGGGAGGGCCCTGCAGCAGTACTTC. It codes for CASSSSSGRALQQYF.

For this clonotype: Since a much larger clone is just one base distant, this may be a read error. The chain carries TRBV28 and TRBJ2-6; weak D call: TRBD2 (5 bases). V was clipped by 7 bases and J by 0 bases, with 16 bases between them. The CDR3 is 17 amino acids. In germline, CDR1 is MDHEN, CDR2 SYDVKM. The CDR3 is CASTLPRDYSGANVLTF. CDR3 DNA sequence: TGTGCCAGCACTCTACCCCGGGATTACTCTGGGGCCAACGTCCTGACTTTC.

This clonotype was counted many times. The rearrangement links TRBV7-2 to TRBJ1-1; a weak D match, TRBD1 (6 bases). Trimming pared 6 bases from V and 5 bases from J, leaving 13 bases between. CDR3 length equals 13 residues. Germline CDR1 reads SGHTA; CDR2 reads FQGNSA. The CDR3 region is CASRATGRTEAFF. CDR3 nucleotides: TGTGCCAGCAGGGCTACAGGGAGGACTGAAGCTTTCTTT.

The CDR3 region has the DNA TGTGCCAGCAGCCTTAGCGGGGGTGGCATTCAGTACTTC. Protein: CASSLSGGGIQYF. The chain has TRBV11-1 and TRBJ2-4; 9 bases fit TRBD2. Per germline, CDR1 SGHAT and CDR2 FQDESV (reference sequence). The CDR3 totals 13 residues. J was trimmed by 9 bases and V by 5 bases; bases with no gene match: 5.

This clonotype was detected ten times or more. The chain uses TRBV6-5 and TRBJ2-7; D unresolved. This CDR3 is built from 14 residues. The germline gives CDR1 MNHEY, CDR2 SVGAGI. The V and J ends lost 0 bases and 2 bases respectively, with 8 bases between them. The CDR3 DNA is TGTGCCAGCAGTTACTCGAACCGGGCCTACGAGCAGTACTTC. Its protein is CASSYSNRAYEQYF.

This clonotype has at least ten counts. The junction does not match germline at one end; this may be a read error. V gene TRBV12-3 or TRBV12-4 combines with J gene TRBJ1-4, with D unresolved. The CDR3 contains 16 residues. Here the CDR3 DNA reads TGTGCCAGCAGTTCATTCCGCGGGTCAACCAATGAAAAACTGTTTTTT. Translation gives CASSSFRGSTNEKLFF.

At least ten counts were recorded for this clonotype. The V call is TRBV6-1, the J call TRBJ1-5, with no clear D. CDR3 length equals 15 residues. Germline lookup yields CDR1 MNHNS and CDR2 SASEGT. V dropped 6 bases and J dropped 0 bases, with 12 bases sitting between them. The CDR3 nucleotides are TGTGCCAGCAGGACGGAACCTAATAGCAATCAGCCCCAGCATTTT. Residues: CASRTEPNSNQPQHF.

Worth noting for this clonotype: This may arise from a read error, as a much more abundant clone is one base away. The V and J genes are TRBV12-3 or TRBV12-4 and TRBJ1-1; 10 nucleotides align to TRBD1. This CDR3 is 13 amino acids long. The CDR3 nucleotides are TGTGCCAGCAGGACAGGGGGCTTCACTAAAGCTTTCTTT. It yields the protein CASRTGGFTKAFF.

In this sample, this clonotype turned up many times. A read error may account for a junction end that differs from germline. V usage is TRBV12-3 or TRBV12-4 and J usage is TRBJ1-5, with D unresolved. The CDR3 is made up of 13 amino acids. The CDR3 protein is CATSMGRNQPQHF. DNA for the CDR3: TGTGCCACCAGTATGGGTCGCAATCAGCCCCAGCATTTT.